This T cell receptor (beta chain) stems from a study of early T cells in non-severe SARS-CoV-2 infection. Germline V gene lookup returns CDR1 DFQATT and CDR2 SNEGSKA (reference sequence). The CDR3 runs to 13 residues. Trimming stripped 6 bases from V and 1 base from J, with 13 bases between. From the 5' RACE reads, TCRdb called clonotypes with MiXCR, one entry per CDR3 protein. The sample records over 25,000 distinct CDR3 sequences, 6% to 8.5% being singletons. This clonotype was counted many times. The chain recombines TRBV20-1 with TRBJ2-7; maybe TRBD1 (6 bases). The material sequenced was whole blood. The clonotype was recovered from an adult who was a healthcare worker with PCR-confirmed SARS-CoV-2 infection or an uninfected control (not recorded which). The CDR3 protein is CSAPGVGSYEQYF. The CDR3 region has the DNA TGCAGTGCCCCAGGGGTCGGTTCCTACGAGCAGTACTTC.